This section outlines one TCR beta chain sequence together with its context. This specimen comes from a study of blood T cell repertoires in COVID-19. About the research overall: Acute and convalescent COVID-19 samples came from the United States, Italy and Spain. PBMCs, B-cell-depleted T cells, or T cells provided the cDNA or gDNA that made up the material.

In the authors' workflow: Cell counts per sample came from amplifying reference gene primers. Profiling relied on immunoSEQ multiplex PCR, and the TCRdb table lists in-frame clones only, not all of them. V, J and clone size are those of that table, while D and trimming were read from the DNA. The sample lists 200,000 to 250,000 clones, 70% to 90% seen once, with roughly 13% in the top ten. Germline-derived CDR1 and CDR2 are SEHNR and FQNEAQ (reference sequence). The CDR3 runs 14 residues. V was pared by 7 bases and J by 2 bases, with 15 bases between. This receptor was obtained from a human donor in a cohort sampled during active COVID-19. The material sequenced was peripheral blood. This chain uses TRBV7-9 with TRBJ2-7; a weak D match, TRBD1 (6 bases). This CDR3 reads CASTPQGHTYEQYF. CDR3 in DNA: TGTGCCAGCACCCCACAGGGACACACCTACGAGCAGTACTTC. Full variable domain (rest looked up from reference TRBV7-9 and TRBJ2-7): DTGVSQNPRHKITKRGQNVTFRCDPISEHNRLYWYRQTLGQGPEFLTYFQNEAQLEKSRLLSDRFSAERPKGSFSTLEIQRTEQGDSAMYLCASTPQGHTYEQYFGPGTRLTVT.